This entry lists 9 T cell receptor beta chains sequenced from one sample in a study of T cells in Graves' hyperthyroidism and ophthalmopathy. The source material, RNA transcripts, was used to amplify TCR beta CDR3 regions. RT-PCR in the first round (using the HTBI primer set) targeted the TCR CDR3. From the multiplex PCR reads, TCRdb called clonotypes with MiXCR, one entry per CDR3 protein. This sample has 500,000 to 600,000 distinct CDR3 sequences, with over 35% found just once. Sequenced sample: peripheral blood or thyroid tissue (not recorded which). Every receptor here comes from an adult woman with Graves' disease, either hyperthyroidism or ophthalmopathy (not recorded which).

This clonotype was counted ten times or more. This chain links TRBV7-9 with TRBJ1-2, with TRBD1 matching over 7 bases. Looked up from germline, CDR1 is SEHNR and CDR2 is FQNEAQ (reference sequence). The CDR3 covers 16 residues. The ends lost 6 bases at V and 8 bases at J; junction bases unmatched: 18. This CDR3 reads CASSDRVAMGAKGYTF. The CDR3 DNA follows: TGTGCCAGCAGTGACAGGGTGGCTATGGGTGCGAAAGGCTACACCTTC.

This chain's CDR3 is CASSPPGTGSLDEQFF. The CDR3 nucleotides read TGTGCCAGCAGTCCCCCCGGGACAGGGTCTTTGGATGAGCAGTTCTTC. This sequence joins TRBV2 and TRBJ2-1; 9 bases line up with TRBD1. The trim removed 5 bases at V and 8 bases at J, leaving 13 bases unmatched. Germline V lookup: CDR1 SNHLY, CDR2 FYNNEI. The CDR3 length is 16 residues.

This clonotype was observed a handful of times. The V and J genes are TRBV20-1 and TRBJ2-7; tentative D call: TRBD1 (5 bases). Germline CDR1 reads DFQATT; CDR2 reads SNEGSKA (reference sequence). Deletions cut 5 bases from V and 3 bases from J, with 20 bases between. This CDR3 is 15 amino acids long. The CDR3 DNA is TGCAGTGCTCCCGTAGCAGGGTTATCCCACTACGAGCAGTACTTC. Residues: CSAPVAGLSHYEQYF.

CDR3 nucleotides: TGTGCCAGCAGCCAAAATGGTGGGGGCGTGAAGTACTTC. Protein sequence: CASSQNGGGVKYF. The chain couples TRBV7-9 to TRBJ2-7; D possibly corresponds to TRBD1 (6 bases). The CDR3 sequence is 13 residues long. Germline CDR1 SEHNR, CDR2 FQNEAQ (reference sequence). The V and J ends lost 5 bases and 11 bases respectively, with 19 bases between them.

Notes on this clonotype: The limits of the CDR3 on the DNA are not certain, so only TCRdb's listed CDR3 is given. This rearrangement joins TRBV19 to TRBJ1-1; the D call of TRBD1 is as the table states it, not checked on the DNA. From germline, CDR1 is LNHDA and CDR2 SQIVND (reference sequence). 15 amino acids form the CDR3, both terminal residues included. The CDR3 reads CAGSIVGRGNTEVFF.

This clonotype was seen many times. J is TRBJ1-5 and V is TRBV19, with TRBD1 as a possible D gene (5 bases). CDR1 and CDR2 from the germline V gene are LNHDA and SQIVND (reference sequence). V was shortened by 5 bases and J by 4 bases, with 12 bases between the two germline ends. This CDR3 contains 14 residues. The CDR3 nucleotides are TGTGCCAGTAGTCGGGACGGGGGAAATCAGCCCCAGCATTTT. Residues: CASSRDGGNQPQHF.

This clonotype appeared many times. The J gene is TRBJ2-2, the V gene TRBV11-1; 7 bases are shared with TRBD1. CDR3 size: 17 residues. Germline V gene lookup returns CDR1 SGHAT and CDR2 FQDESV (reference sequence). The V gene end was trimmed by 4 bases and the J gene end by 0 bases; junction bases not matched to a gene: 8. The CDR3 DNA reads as TGTGCCAGCAGCTACAGCGCCGGGACAGCGAACACCGGGGAGCTGTTTTTT. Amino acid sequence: CASSYSAGTANTGELFF.

The CDR3 spells CASSQLGLYQETQYF. CDR3 sequence (DNA): TGCGCCAGCAGCCAATTGGGCCTCTACCAAGAGACCCAGTACTTC. The genes are TRBV4-1 and TRBJ2-5; D gene unclear. The CDR3 spans 15 residues. Between the trimmed V and J ends, which lost 2 bases and 0 bases, there was a span of 10 bases. Per germline, CDR1 MGHRA and CDR2 YSYEKL.

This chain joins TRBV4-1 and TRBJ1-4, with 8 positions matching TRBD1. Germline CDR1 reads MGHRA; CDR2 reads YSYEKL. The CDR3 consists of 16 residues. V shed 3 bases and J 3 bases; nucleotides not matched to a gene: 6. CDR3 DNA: TGCGCCAGCAGCCAGACCCCGGGACAGGCTAATGAAAAACTGTTTTTT. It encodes CASSQTPGQANEKLFF.